In this sample, the clone carrying this T cell receptor (beta chain) turned up a few times. Its antigen is not known. Being one base from a much bigger clone, this may be a read error. The source of the sample is a study of glioma-infiltrating T cells. Findings of the study overall: CDR3 overlap between tissue and blood was very small. Gliomas, especially low-grade, showed above-expected tissue-blood divergence; non-neoplastic patients showed below.

Using RNA template, CDR3s of TCR alpha and beta were amplified with iRepertoire arm-PCR. TCRdb itself ran the multiplex PCR reads through MiXCR, one entry per CDR3 protein. The table records roughly 190,000 distinct CDR3 sequences, about 32% of them present only once. Germline loops: CDR1 DFQATT, CDR2 SNEGSKA (reference sequence). After removal of 6 bases from V and 2 bases from J, the junction contained 8 bases not matched to a gene. This CDR3 region has 15 residues. The TCR was taken from a human donor with low-grade glioma or glioblastoma, undergoing nonglioma brain surgery, or in good health (not recorded which). The chain couples TRBV20-1 to TRBJ2-1; 9 bases fit TRBD1. Sequenced: glioma tissue, nonneoplastic brain tissue, or PBMCs (not recorded which). CDR3 DNA: TGCAGTGCCCGTAGACAGGGGGGGACCTACAATGAGCAGTTCTTC. This codes for CSARRQGGTYNEQFF.